The following is a T cell receptor beta chain sequence with its context. Its antigen is currently not known. No per-base quality is available; no much larger clone lies one base away. Library preparation was by the immunoSEQ multiplex PCR assay. A mixture of 60 forward primers for TCR Vbeta segments and 13 reverse primers for TCR Jbeta segments was used in the multiplex PCR. The CDR3 region of rearranged TCR beta genes was amplified from genomic DNA with a multiplex PCR assay. Amplified TCR beta libraries were sequenced as 87-base-pair reads on the Illumina HiSeq System. The authors processed their data as follows. A later analysis counted approximately 84 million unique TCR beta chains across the 500 to 850 repertoires, and some 11 million of these chains were shared by at least two donors. Raw reads were error-corrected and collapsed into unique sequences with a nearest-neighbor algorithm that merged closely related sequences to remove PCR and sequencing errors. Alignment of CDR3 sequences to IMGT reference sequences was used to assign V, D and J gene segments. For a sequence to be retained, a match of at least six nucleotides to both a V gene segment and a J gene segment was required. A rearrangement was called productive if the CDR3 had no stop codons and remained in frame with V and J, and every other rearrangement was called non-productive. CDR3 was defined by IMGT convention, running from the second conserved V-encoded cysteine to the conserved J-encoded phenylalanine. Sequences without an unambiguous match to a single V gene segment were excluded from the earlier analysis of about 630 of the donors. An earlier analysis of some 610 of the donors called V segments functional above 56.7% productive rearrangements and segregating when the between-donor standard deviation exceeded 5%. A statistical classification framework was built to diagnose cytomegalovirus status from the catalog of TCR beta chain sequences. In a later analysis, V and J genes were assigned by comparing TCR nucleotide sequences against IMGT/GENE-DB human TR gene sequences. Using the TCRdist pipeline, a later analysis assigned CDR3 sequences along with most-parsimonious VDJ recombination scenarios. In a later analysis, every TCR beta chain was defined by the combination of its CDR3 amino acid sequence and its V-gene family, and reads without a unique V-gene family were dropped. A later analysis removed several hundred highly shared, low-generation-probability nucleotide sequences to deal with suspected cross-contamination and a sequencing artifact. For each public chain, a later analysis derived a clonal expansion index from normalized ranks of inferred template counts within each repertoire. Generation probabilities in a later analysis came from a VDJ recombination model fitted to out-of-frame rearrangements, and those results were checked against IGoR. Hypergeometric tests were used in a later analysis to score TCR-TCR, TCR-HLA and TCR-CMV co-occurrence, with a repertoire-size bias correction applied to the TCR pairs. To estimate false discovery rates, a later analysis permuted the HLA or CMV assignments 20 times. In a later analysis, co-occurring TCRs were grouped using DBSCAN, with TCRdist sequence similarity added in when clustering inside HLA-allele-positive subsets. Repertoires with fewer than 30,000 or more than 120,000 public chains were left out of co-occurrence clustering, as were five repertoires with anomalous nucleotide sharing. In TCRdb, the immuneACCESS table is reduced to in-frame sequences with V and J assigned. These tables do not hold every clone; where another copy was compared, an unresolved V gene accounts for under half, and the others remain unexplained. That table supplies the V and J calls and clone size; D and trimming were determined from the DNA. This sample lists about 160,000 clones; more than 70% were detected once. Around 1.4% of the sample lies in the top ten.

In total, roughly 670 healthy bone marrow donors made up the cohort. At the time of sampling, every cohort member was nominally healthy, though immune exposures that went unrecorded were likely present. The donor was CMV seronegative and was included in the group of over 300 seronegative cohort members. A peripheral blood sample was provided by each donor, and peripheral blood mononuclear cells were used for TCR beta sequencing. Genomic DNA was extracted from the blood cell samples with the Qiagen DNeasy Blood Extraction Kit. The CDR3, cysteine through phenylalanine, is 15 amino acids long. Left in the record is the CDR3 DNA by itself, 45 bases read in frame from the first base. Trimming at the junction amounts to 4 bases on V and 0 bases on J, and the germline ends lie 11 bases apart. Based on the germline V gene, the CDR1 and CDR2 sequences are MNHNS and SASEGT. This record comes from a study of cytomegalovirus exposure and HLA in healthy donors (dated by TCRdb to 2016 to 2017). About the investigation overall: An earlier analysis of 550 to 700 of the donors reported more than 250 Gb of sequence data and 117 million unique TCR beta sequences from about 180 million T cells. Approximately 310 gigabases of sequencing data and roughly 81 million unique TCR sequences made up an early release that covered approximately 700 HLA-typed donors. Of the roughly 400 genotyped donors, approximately 80% fell in the genetic ancestry cluster associated with self-reported Caucasian donors. The study aimed to test whether cataloging public T cell receptors could reveal signatures of past pathogen exposure. The T cell repertoires of around 730 subjects were profiled by immunosequencing and related to cytomegalovirus serostatus. In addition to the first cohort of approximately 670 subjects, a separate validation cohort of 130 or so different subjects was used. High-throughput TCR immunosequencing, statistical association of individual TCRs with disease status, and machine learning were combined to predict cytomegalovirus infection status. In a later analysis, previously published TCR beta repertoires from about 640 donors were re-analyzed and high-resolution HLA genotyping was added so that TCR occurrence patterns could be studied. In the later analysis, no new phenotypic data were used to find candidate immune exposures; instead, reliance was placed on TCR beta sequences and their occurrence across donors. In an earlier analysis of a few hundred of the donors, high-throughput TCR beta sequencing was used to judge whether each TCR beta V gene segment behaved as functional or pseudogenic. Donor age, sex, ethnicity and CMV serostatus were compiled together with the repertoire data. A later genetic analysis used genome-wide SNP genotypes for about three fifths of the 666 donors, treating that subset as a discovery cohort. All discovery cohort repertoires had been generated using a single sequencing platform. Both class I and class II loci were covered by HLA typing, at four-digit resolution. The number of donors typed differed by locus, with 629-630 for A, B, C, DRB1 and DQB1, 522 for DQA1, approximately 580 for DPA1, and 450 to 480 for DPB1. Four to six DR-DQ haplotypes were handled as single units for association and clustering, since linkage in the cohort was strong. Across 398 genotyped donors of the cohort, an average of approximately 240,000 unique TCR beta nucleotide sequences per donor were sequenced, and roughly 20% of those sequences were non-productive.

Study-level results and caveats: In vitro tests confirmed that a few of the cytomegalovirus-associated TCR beta chains recognize cytomegalovirus antigens. Roughly uniform sequencing depth across donors was assumed in presence/absence analyses, although this assumption may not hold. An association between a missense DCLRE1C variant and V-gene and J-gene trimming of TCR beta chains was found in a later genetic analysis and replicated in an independent cohort. A further reported finding was that TCR beta sequences accurately predicted the HLA-A and HLA-B alleles for most subjects in the first cohort. In the study, around 160 TCR beta chains were listed as associated with cytomegalovirus. In an earlier analysis of over 550 of the donors, most TCR beta V segments were observed in productive rearrangements about 90% or about 30% of the time, broadly matching IMGT annotations. When HLA alleles, especially DR and DQ, strongly co-occurred, TCR associations were difficult to assign to individual alleles. In a later genetic analysis, fewer N-insertions in productive TCRs were reported among donors in an Asian-associated ancestry cluster than the roughly 700-donor mean. A group of highly shared sequence variants was considered likely to be a technical artifact of the sequencing pipeline. Because the 87-base-pair reads could not distinguish some IMGT-functional V segments, including TRBV6-2 and TRBV6-3, those segments were excluded. A later analysis found that HLA-associated TCR beta chains were more clonally expanded and had lower generation probabilities than equally common non-associated chains. Linkage disequilibrium might explain the correlated functional status among segregating V segments, but an unknown experimental factor could not be excluded. Immune exposure information for the cohort was limited to CMV serostatus. The authors suggested that the approach could potentially be extended to other disease states and immunological phenotypes. Because HLA typing was unavailable for some donors at each locus, only the typed subset was used in association tests. In both the original and validation cohorts, the classifier was reported to diagnose cytomegalovirus status with high specificity and sensitivity. In a later analysis, the rate of TCR association differed among HLA loci, with DRB1 alleles having the most associated TCRs and HLA-C alleles having the fewest. Fewer than 20 rarely observed V segments, including chromosome 9 orphons, were excluded from the earlier analysis of approximately 500 of the donors because counts were too low. A later analysis found that most CMV-associated TCR beta chains appeared HLA-restricted, with HLA associations seemingly driven largely by CMV exposure. A later analysis reported that several top co-occurrence clusters appeared linked to parvovirus B19, influenza, CMV and Epstein-Barr virus. While some public TCRs were present in many individuals, most TCR sequences turned up only very rarely across donors. Specific HLA alleles were associated with over 15,000 TCR beta sequences at a false discovery rate of 0.05 in a later analysis. In this cohort, only TCR beta chains were sequenced, and detectable features were limited by the absence of alpha or paired-chain data.

The clonotype originates from a man aged 55 to 70 in good health and CMV-seronegative. Specimen: PBMCs. This chain joins TRBV6-1 to TRBJ2-3; the D gene cannot be named for sure. In nucleotide form, the sequence is TGTGCCAGCAGTGGGTTGGCGGCTAGCACAGATACGCAGTATTTT. This gives the protein CASSGLAASTDTQYF.